The 30 T cell receptor beta chains in this list originate from one sample, sequenced in a study of shared clonotypes between healthy human individuals. Sequenced by immunoSEQ multiplex PCR; TCRdb stores in-frame clones only, minus some. The sample includes millions of clones, approximately 95% of them seen just once. Positive CCR7 selection of CD45RO-negative cells yielded the naive CD8 cells, and terminally differentiated effector memory CD45RA+ cells were excluded. What was sequenced was naive CD8+ T cells sorted from blood. These receptors all come from a man aged 18 to 29 in good health.

Points on this clone: Other DNA sequences from this sample encode an identical CDR3 as well. V gene TRBV27 combines with J gene TRBJ2-7; tentative D call: TRBD1 (6 bases). V lost 0 bases and J 0 bases, leaving 12 bases between the germline ends. This CDR3 is 16 amino acids long. Germline V gives CDR1 MNHEY, CDR2 SMNVEV (reference sequence). The CDR3 reads CASSLSAQGSSYEQYF. The CDR3 DNA sequence: TGTGCCAGCAGTTTATCGGCCCAGGGGAGCTCCTACGAGCAGTACTTC.

J is TRBJ2-2 and V is TRBV27, with 7 nucleotides matching TRBD2. CDR3 length: 13 residues. Unmatched junction bases numbered 3, after V lost 8 bases and J lost 3 bases. Germline V gives CDR1 MNHEY, CDR2 SMNVEV (reference sequence). The CDR3 loop is CASQLAYTGELFF. The DNA for the CDR3 is TGTGCCAGCCAACTAGCGTACACCGGGGAGCTGTTTTTT.

The rearrangement uses TRBV2 and TRBJ1-4; the D gene is possibly TRBD1 (6 bases). This CDR3 has 17 amino acids. Germline V CDR1 and CDR2: SNHLY, FYNNEI. Trimming stripped 4 bases from V and 0 bases from J, with 15 bases between. The CDR3 region is CASSGSLDSATNEKLFF. For the CDR3, the DNA is TGTGCCAGCAGTGGAAGCCTGGACAGTGCAACTAATGAAAAACTGTTTTTT.

The chain's CDR3 is CASRGGGGNQPQHF. In DNA form, the CDR3 reads TGTGCCAGCAGAGGGGGGGGCGGCAATCAGCCCCAGCATTTT. V usage is TRBV27 and J usage is TRBJ1-5; TRBD1 might be the D (6 bases). CDR3 size: 14 residues. Germline CDR1 and CDR2: MNHEY and SMNVEV (reference sequence). The V end lost 6 bases, the J end lost 2 bases, and 11 bases lay between the germline ends.

The CDR3 sequence: CASSLFGQNTEAFF. For the CDR3, the DNA is TGTGCCAGCAGCCTCTTCGGACAGAACACTGAAGCTTTCTTT. The gene calls are TRBV13 and TRBJ1-1, with D tentatively TRBD1 (5 bases). The CDR3 is 14 residues long. Germline V CDR1 and CDR2: PRHDT, FYEKMQ (reference sequence). Trimming left V 5 bases short and J 1 base short, with 11 bases between.

The gene calls are TRBV6-1 and TRBJ2-7; 10 nucleotides match TRBD2. V lost 2 bases, J lost 7 bases, and 11 bases stayed unmatched. CDR3 length: 16 residues. From germline, CDR1 is MNHNS and CDR2 SASEGT. CDR3 region: CASSELERGGPGEQYF. In nucleotides, the CDR3 is TGTGCCAGCAGTGAACTTGAGCGGGGGGGCCCAGGGGAGCAGTACTTC.

V and J are TRBV27 and TRBJ2-1; D is tentatively TRBD1 or TRBD2 (5 bases each). Germline assignment: CDR1 MNHEY and CDR2 SMNVEV (reference sequence). The CDR3 is made up of 13 amino acids. V lost 1 base, J lost 5 bases, and 6 bases lay in between. CDR3 in amino acids: CASSLWGNNEQFF. CDR3 in DNA: TGTGCCAGCAGTTTATGGGGGAACAATGAGCAGTTCTTC.

The V call is TRBV5-6, the J call TRBJ2-7; 10 positions agree with TRBD2. The V gene's germline CDR1 is SGHDT and CDR2 YYEEEE. V lost 0 bases, J lost 0 bases, and 3 bases stayed unmatched. This CDR3 has 16 amino acids. CDR3 sequence: CASSLATSGASYEQYF. CDR3 DNA: TGTGCCAGCAGCTTGGCCACTAGCGGGGCCTCCTACGAGCAGTACTTC. Full variable domain (outside the CDR3, taken from reference TRBV5-6 and TRBJ2-7): DAGVTQSPTHLIKTRGQQVTLRCSPKSGHDTVSWYQQALGQGPQFIFQYYEEEERQRGNFPDRFSGHQFPNYSSELNVNALLLGDSALYLCASSLATSGASYEQYFGPGTRLTVT.

This chain uses TRBV6-5 with TRBJ2-1; 8 nucleotides agree with TRBD1. Germline V lookup: CDR1 MNHEY, CDR2 SVGAGI. Losses at the gene ends were 1 base for V and 2 bases for J; bases not matched to a gene: 4. The CDR3 runs to 16 residues. CDR3 in amino acids: CASSYLAGGAYNEQFF. The CDR3 region has the DNA TGTGCCAGCAGTTACTTGGCAGGGGGCGCCTACAATGAGCAGTTCTTC.

Notes on this clone: In the same sample, other DNA sequences code for this CDR3. Here the CDR3 DNA reads TGTGCCAGCAGCTTCGGGACTAGCGGCTACGAGCAGTACTTC. Translated: CASSFGTSGYEQYF. V is TRBV11-2 and J is TRBJ2-7; 11 nucleotides match TRBD2. Per germline, CDR1 SGHAT and CDR2 FQNNGV. The ends lost 3 bases at V and 3 bases at J; junction bases unmatched: 1. The CDR3 is made up of 14 amino acids. The variable domain in full, with the rest retrieved from reference TRBV11-2 and TRBJ2-7, is EAGVAQSPRYKIIEKRQSVAFWCNPISGHATLYWYQQILGQGPKLLIQFQNNGVVDDSQLPKDRFSAERLKGVDSTLKIQPAKLEDSAVYLCASSFGTSGYEQYFGPGTRLTVT.

This clone came up once. The identical CDR3 is also encoded by other nucleotide sequences in the sample. The chain combines TRBV6-5 with TRBJ1-1, with D tentatively TRBD1 (5 bases). The V end was cut by 0 bases, the J end by 0 bases, with 8 bases between. Germline assignment: CDR1 MNHEY and CDR2 SVGAGI. CDR3 length: 15 residues. The CDR3 coding sequence is TGTGCCAGCAGTTACTCATCAGGGCTGAACACTGAAGCTTTCTTT. This sequence encodes CASSYSSGLNTEAFF.

This clone has just a few counts. The CDR3 DNA reads TGCGCCAGCAGCCAAGATTCGGAGAACACTGAAGCTTTCTTT. Translated, it gives CASSQDSENTEAFF. The rearrangement uses TRBV4-3 and TRBJ1-1; unclear D gene. Trimming left V 0 bases short and J 1 base short, with 6 bases between. Germline V CDR1 and CDR2: LGHNA, YSLEER. The CDR3 runs 14 residues.

As regards this clone: The sample carries other DNA sequences with the same CDR3. The chain links TRBV28 to TRBJ1-1; D is unclear. The V and J ends lost 5 bases and 0 bases respectively, with 7 bases between them. Germline CDR1 and CDR2: MDHEN and SYDVKM. CDR3 length: 13 residues. CDR3 DNA sequence: TGTGCCAGCAGTGTAAGTATGAACACTGAAGCTTTCTTT. Translation: CASSVSMNTEAFF.

The genes are TRBV4-1 and TRBJ2-7; D gene ambiguous. This CDR3 spans 15 amino acids. Trimming took 0 bases from V and 4 from J, leaving 13 bases between them. CDR1 and CDR2 (germline): MGHRA, YSYEKL. CDR3 region: CASSQERARGYEQYF. The CDR3 nucleotides are TGCGCCAGCAGCCAAGAAAGGGCTAGAGGTTACGAGCAGTACTTC.

This chain connects TRBV11-2 to TRBJ1-1, with 7 bases lining up with TRBD1. CDR1 is SGHAT, CDR2 FQNNGV, per germline. Unmatched junction bases numbered 4, after V lost 5 bases and J lost 4 bases. The CDR3 consists of 13 residues. DNA for the CDR3: TGTGCCAGCAGCGAAGGACAGGTCACTGAAGCTTTCTTT. Translation gives CASSEGQVTEAFF.

V usage is TRBV29-1 and J usage is TRBJ2-1; unclear D gene. Germline lookup yields CDR1 SQVTM and CDR2 ANQGSEA. V was clipped by 7 bases and J by 6 bases, with 10 bases between them. CDR3 size: 11 residues. Here the CDR3 DNA reads TGCAGCGCCGAAGGGTCCAATGAGCAGTTCTTC. It encodes CSAEGSNEQFF.

The rearrangement uses TRBV10-1 and TRBJ1-1, with D perhaps TRBD1 (5 bases). From germline, CDR1 is WNHNN and CDR2 SYGVQD (reference sequence). The V end was cut by 3 bases, the J end by 0 bases, with 11 bases between. The CDR3 runs 15 residues. Written as DNA, the CDR3 is TGCGCCAGCAGTGACGGGGGAGGCATGAACACTGAAGCTTTCTTT. Amino acid sequence: CASSDGGGMNTEAFF.

The genes are TRBV7-9 and TRBJ1-2; tentatively, D is TRBD1 (6 bases). The CDR3 runs 13 residues. The ends were cut back, 5 bases at V and 8 bases at J, with 15 bases in the middle. Per the germline V gene, CDR1 is SEHNR and CDR2 is FQNEAQ (reference sequence). CDR3 bases: TGTGCCAGCAGCCCGGGGGGCATTGAAGGCTACACCTTC. As protein: CASSPGGIEGYTF.

The chain carries TRBV29-1 and TRBJ2-5; 7 nucleotides match TRBD2. The V gene end was trimmed by 3 bases and the J gene end by 0 bases; junction bases not matched to a gene: 10. This CDR3 has 16 amino acids. Germline V gene data show CDR1 as SQVTM and CDR2 as ANQGSEA. As DNA, the CDR3 is TGCAGCGTTGAGAGGGCTAGCGGAGTGTACCAAGAGACCCAGTACTTC. Translation gives CSVERASGVYQETQYF.

The rearrangement links TRBV27 to TRBJ1-1; possible D gene TRBD1, 6 bases. The CDR3 loop spans 15 amino acids. CDR1 MNHEY and CDR2 SMNVEV come from the germline V gene (reference sequence). V was pared by 6 bases and J by 5 bases, with 19 bases between. CDR3 nucleotides: TGTGCCAGCAGCTTAACGGGACATTGGGGAACTGAAGCTTTCTTT. It encodes CASSLTGHWGTEAFF.

The J gene is TRBJ2-7, the V gene TRBV18; no reliable D call. The CDR3 is 15 amino acids. Germline-derived CDR1 and CDR2 are KGHSH and LQKENI. The V end lost 0 bases, the J end lost 0 bases, and 9 bases lay between the germline ends. This chain's CDR3 is CASSPPATFSYEQYF. The DNA of the CDR3 is TGTGCCAGCTCACCACCGGCCACCTTCTCCTACGAGCAGTACTTC.

The CDR3 DNA sequence: TGTGCCAGCACTCTGCCAAGCGGTAGTACAGATACGCAGTATTTT. Translated: CASTLPSGSTDTQYF. The V call is TRBV13, the J call TRBJ2-3; maybe TRBD2 (5 bases). The CDR3 totals 15 residues. V was trimmed by 7 bases and J by 3 bases, leaving 17 bases between them. CDR1 PRHDT and CDR2 FYEKMQ come from the germline V gene (reference sequence).

A single count supports this clone. Other DNA variants within this sample encode the same CDR3. This chain connects TRBV5-6 to TRBJ2-7; a weak D match, TRBD1 (5 bases). V was clipped by 4 bases and J by 1 base, with 9 bases between them. Germline CDR1 and CDR2: SGHDT and YYEEEE. The CDR3 has 13 amino acids. The CDR3 bases are TGTGCCAGCAGCGCTCAGGGATCCTACGAGCAGTACTTC. Translating gives CASSAQGSYEQYF. The entire variable domain, with the rest obtained from reference TRBV5-6 and TRBJ2-7, is as follows: DAGVTQSPTHLIKTRGQQVTLRCSPKSGHDTVSWYQQALGQGPQFIFQYYEEEERQRGNFPDRFSGHQFPNYSSELNVNALLLGDSALYLCASSAQGSYEQYFGPGTRLTVT.

Turning to this clone: This CDR3 is also generated by other DNA sequences in the sample. The chain has TRBV7-9 and TRBJ2-5, with D uncertain. Germline values: CDR1 SEHNR, CDR2 FQNEAQ (reference sequence). The V gene lost 3 bases and the J gene lost 2 bases, with 7 bases spanning the gap. The CDR3 is 13 residues long. CDR3 sequence (DNA): TGTGCCAGCAGCTTTGACCTACAAGAGACCCAGTACTTC. The encoded protein is CASSFDLQETQYF.

Remarks on this clone: One end of the junction is discordant with germline, which a read error may explain. V gene TRBV7-6 combines with J gene TRBJ2-2, with D uncertain. The CDR3 extends over 13 amino acids. CDR1 is SGHVS, CDR2 FNYEAQ, per germline. CDR3 in amino acids: CASSLVSAGELFF. The CDR3 nucleotides are TGTGCCAGCAGCTTAGTTTCTGCCGGTGAGCTGTTTTTT. The full variable domain, in which reference TRBV7-6 and TRBJ2-2 provide the parts outside the CDR3, is GAGVSQSPRYKVTKRGQDVALRCDPISGHVSLYWYRQALGQGPEFLTYFNYEAQQDKSGLPNDRFSAERPEGSISTLTIQRTEQRDSAMYRCASSLVSAGELFFGEGSRLTVL.

In regard to this clone: With a much larger clone just one base away, this may be a read error. The same CDR3 can be traced to other DNA sequences in this sample. The chain carries TRBV27 and TRBJ2-2; D not certain. Germline assignment: CDR1 MNHEY and CDR2 SMNVEV (reference sequence). Trimming took off 6 bases at V and 2 bases at J, with 4 bases between the two ends. The CDR3 has 12 amino acids. The CDR3 here is CASSLNTGELFF. The CDR3 nucleotides read TGTGCCAGCAGCTTAAACACCGGGGAGCTGTTTTTT.

This clone was seen just once. The chain joins TRBV4-2 to TRBJ1-2; D unresolved. Germline assignment: CDR1 LGHNA and CDR2 YNFKEQ. Trimming shortened V by 0 bases and J by 4 bases, and 15 bases separated the two germline ends. CDR3 length: 16 amino acids. For the CDR3, the DNA is TGTGCCAGCAGCCAAGATCAATCTTTACAGCGCTATGGCTACACCTTC. It is translated as CASSQDQSLQRYGYTF.

This sequence joins TRBV27 and TRBJ1-1, with 7 bases lining up with TRBD1. The germline gives CDR1 MNHEY, CDR2 SMNVEV (reference sequence). This CDR3 is 16 amino acids long. Losses at the gene ends were 1 base for V and 1 base for J; bases not matched to a gene: 6. The CDR3 bases are TGTGCCAGCAGTTTATTGGGCCAGGGGGGGAACACTGAAGCTTTCTTT. As protein: CASSLLGQGGNTEAFF.

On this clone itself: This sample includes further DNA sequences coding for the same CDR3. V is TRBV29-1 and J is TRBJ1-2; TRBD1 might be the D (6 bases). V was pared by 5 bases and J by 2 bases, with 12 bases between. The CDR3 is made up of 13 amino acids. Germline V gene data show CDR1 as SQVTM and CDR2 as ANQGSEA. CDR3 coding DNA: TGCAGCGTTCTGACAGGATCAAACTATGGCTACACCTTC. Its protein product is CSVLTGSNYGYTF.

The chain combines TRBV6-5 with TRBJ2-1; 9 nucleotides agree with TRBD2. V was pared by 2 bases and J by 4 bases, with 6 bases of the junction left unmatched. This CDR3 region has 16 residues. Germline V gives CDR1 MNHEY, CDR2 SVGAGI. The CDR3 reads CASSYQPSGEYNEQFF. CDR3 nucleotide sequence: TGTGCCAGCAGTTACCAGCCTAGCGGGGAGTACAATGAGCAGTTCTTC.